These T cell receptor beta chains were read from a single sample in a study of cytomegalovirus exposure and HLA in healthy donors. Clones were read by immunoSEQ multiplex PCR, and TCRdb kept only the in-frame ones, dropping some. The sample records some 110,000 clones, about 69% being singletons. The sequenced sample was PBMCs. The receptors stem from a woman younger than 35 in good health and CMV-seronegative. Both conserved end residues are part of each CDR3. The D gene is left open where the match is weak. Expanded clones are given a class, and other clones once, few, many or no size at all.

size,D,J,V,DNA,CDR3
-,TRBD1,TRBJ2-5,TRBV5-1,TGCGCCAGCAGCCAGGGACAGGGGGCAGGAGAGACCCAGTACTTC,CASSQGQGAGETQYF
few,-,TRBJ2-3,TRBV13,TGTGCCAGCAGCTTGGGGGGAAGCACAGATACGCAGTATTTT,CASSLGGSTDTQYF
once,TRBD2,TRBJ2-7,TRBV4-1,TGCGCCAGCAGCCAAAAACCACTTAGCGGGGCCTTAACCTACGAGCAGTACTTC,CASSQKPLSGALTYEQYF
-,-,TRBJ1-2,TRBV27,TGTGCCAGCAGTTTAGGTGGACAGCGCCACTATGGCTACACCTTC,CASSLGGQRHYGYTF
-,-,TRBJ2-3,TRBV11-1,TGTGCCAGCAGCACCCGGATGATAGGGGGAGATACGCAGTATTTT,CASSTRMIGGDTQYF
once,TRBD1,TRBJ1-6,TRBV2,TGTGCCAGCAAAGAGGGACAGGGAAATTCACCCCTCCACTTT,CASKEGQGNSPLHF
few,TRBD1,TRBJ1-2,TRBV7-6,TGTGCCAGCAGCTTAGCGACAGGGCTATACTATGGCTACACCTTC,CASSLATGLYYGYTF
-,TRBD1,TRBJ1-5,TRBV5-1,TGCGCCAGCAGCGAAGGACAGGGGGTCAATCAGCCCCAGCATTTT,CASSEGQGVNQPQHF
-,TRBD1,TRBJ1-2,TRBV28,TGTGCCAGCAGTCTCCTTTGGACAGGAAGCGGCTACACCTTC,CASSLLWTGSGYTF
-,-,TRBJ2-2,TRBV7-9,TGTGCCAGCAGCTTTCCACCGGACAGCTCGAACACCGGGGAGCTGTTTTTT,CASSFPPDSSNTGELFF
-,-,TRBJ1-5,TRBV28,TGTGCCAGCAGTTCCGGGAGGGGACATCGCAATCAGCCCCAGCATTTT,CASSSGRGHRNQPQHF
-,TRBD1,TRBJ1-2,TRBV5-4,TGTGCCAGCAGCTTGGTTGGGACAGAAGTCTATGGCTACACCTTC,CASSLVGTEVYGYTF
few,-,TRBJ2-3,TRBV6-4,TGTGCCAGCAGTGACACCCCAGCGGGCACAGATACGCAGTATTTT,CASSDTPAGTDTQYF
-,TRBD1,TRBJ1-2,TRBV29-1,TGCAGCGTCAGGGACAGCGGATCTCACTATGGCTACACCTTC,CSVRDSGSHYGYTF
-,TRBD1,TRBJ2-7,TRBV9,TGTGCCAGCAGCGTAACAGGGGCCTACGAGCAGTACTTC,CASSVTGAYEQYF
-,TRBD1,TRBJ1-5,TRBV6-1,TGTGCCAGCAGTGAAGTAACCCCAGGGGGGCATAGCAATCAGCCCCAGCATTTT,CASSEVTPGGHSNQPQHF
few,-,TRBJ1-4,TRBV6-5,TGTGCCAGCAGTTACGGTGGTTACCAGGCGGGAGAAAAACTGTTTTTT,CASSYGGYQAGEKLFF
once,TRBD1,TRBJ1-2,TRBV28,TGTGCCAGCACGCGGACAGGGGCTCGTAGTGGCTACACCTTC,CASTRTGARSGYTF
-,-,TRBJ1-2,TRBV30,TGTGCCTGGGATACTAGGGGGAATGGCTACACCTTC,CAWDTRGNGYTF
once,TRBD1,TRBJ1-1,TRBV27,TGTGCCAGCAGTAACAGGGGGCTGGGGACTGAAGCTTTCTTT,CASSNRGLGTEAFF
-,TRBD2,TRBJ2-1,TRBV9,TGTGCCAGCAGCGTCCTTAGCGGGTTCTACAATGAGCAGTTCTTC,CASSVLSGFYNEQFF
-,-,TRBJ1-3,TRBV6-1,TGTGCCAGCAGTGATGAGTTGAGCTCTGGAAACACCATATATTTT,CASSDELSSGNTIYF
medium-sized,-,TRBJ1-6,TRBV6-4,TGTGCCAGCAGTGAGGACAATAATTCACCCCTCCACTTT,CASSEDNNSPLHF
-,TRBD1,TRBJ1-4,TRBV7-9,TGTGCCAGCAGCCCAAGGGGGGACAGGGGTGAAAAACTGTTTTTT,CASSPRGDRGEKLFF
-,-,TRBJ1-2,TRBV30,TGTGCCTGCTACAGGGTTAACAGCTATGGCTACACCTTC,CACYRVNSYGYTF
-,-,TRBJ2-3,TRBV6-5,TGTGCCAGCAGGTTAATAGATACGCAGTATTTT,CASRLIDTQYF
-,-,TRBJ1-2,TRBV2,TGTGCCAGCATCGGCAGACAAAAAGATAATGGCTACACCTTC,CASIGRQKDNGYTF
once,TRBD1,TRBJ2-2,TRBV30,TGTGCCTGGAAGGGACAGAGCACCGGGGAGCTGTTTTTT,CAWKGQSTGELFF
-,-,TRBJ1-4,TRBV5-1,TGCGCCAGCAGCTTGGTGCAGGGAGAAAAACTGTTTTTT,CASSLVQGEKLFF
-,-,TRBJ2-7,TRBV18,TGTGCCAGCTCGCCCCGGATCCGGGACGAGCAGTACTTC,CASSPRIRDEQYF
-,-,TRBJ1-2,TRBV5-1,TGCGCCAGCAGCTCAGGAGACACAGGAAGCGAAGGCTACACCTTC,CASSSGDTGSEGYTF
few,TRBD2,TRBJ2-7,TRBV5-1,TGCGCCAGCAGCTTATCCCCAGGGAGGGACGAGCAGTACTTC,CASSLSPGRDEQYF
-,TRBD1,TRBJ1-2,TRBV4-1,TGCGCCAGCAGCCCGACACCGGGACAGGTAACATCGCATCGGGGCTACACCTTC,CASSPTPGQVTSHRGYTF
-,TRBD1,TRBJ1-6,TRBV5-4,TGTGCCAGCAGCTTACGCTTTGGACAGGGAGGATCACCCCTCCACTTT,CASSLRFGQGGSPLHF
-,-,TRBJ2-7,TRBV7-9,TGTGCCAGCAGCCCTAGGGGGTACAGCTCCTACGAGCAGTACTTC,CASSPRGYSSYEQYF
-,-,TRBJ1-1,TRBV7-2,TGTGCCAGCGGCGAGGGTGGTGCTTTCTTT,CASGEGGAFF
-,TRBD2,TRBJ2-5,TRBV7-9,TGTGCCAGCAGCTGGGAGGGGGAGACCCAGTACTTC,CASSWEGETQYF
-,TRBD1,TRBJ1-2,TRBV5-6,TGTGCCAGCAGCACACCGGACAGGGTCAACATTAACTATGGCTACACCTTC,CASSTPDRVNINYGYTF
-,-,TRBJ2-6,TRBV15,TGTGCCACCAGCCCCGAACGACAGTCTGGGGCCAACGTCCTGACTTTC,CATSPERQSGANVLTF
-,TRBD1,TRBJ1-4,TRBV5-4,TGTGCCAGCCGGGACAGCTATAGTCCCCTTGCAACTAATGAAAAACTGTTTTTT,CASRDSYSPLATNEKLFF
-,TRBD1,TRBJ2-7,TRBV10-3,TGTGCCATCAGTGGGGCAGGGGGCTACGAGCAGTACTTC,CAISGAGGYEQYF
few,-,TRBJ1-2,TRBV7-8,TGTGCCAGCAGCTCCCAGGTTTCCAACTATGGCTACACCTTC,CASSSQVSNYGYTF
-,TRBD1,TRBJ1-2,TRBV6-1,TGTGCCAGCAGTGCCTGGGGACAGGGAGGCTATGGCTACACCTTC,CASSAWGQGGYGYTF
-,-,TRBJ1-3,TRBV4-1,TGCGCCAGCAGCCAAGACTCCGCTACTGGAAACACCATATATTTT,CASSQDSATGNTIYF
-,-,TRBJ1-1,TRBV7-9,TGTGCCAGCAGCCCGGCGGCCCGTAGGAACACTGAAGCTTTCTTT,CASSPAARRNTEAFF
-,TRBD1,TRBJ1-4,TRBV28,TGTGCCAGCAGTTTAAGGGCCAGACAGGGGGCGAGGGAAAAACTGTTTTTT,CASSLRARQGAREKLFF